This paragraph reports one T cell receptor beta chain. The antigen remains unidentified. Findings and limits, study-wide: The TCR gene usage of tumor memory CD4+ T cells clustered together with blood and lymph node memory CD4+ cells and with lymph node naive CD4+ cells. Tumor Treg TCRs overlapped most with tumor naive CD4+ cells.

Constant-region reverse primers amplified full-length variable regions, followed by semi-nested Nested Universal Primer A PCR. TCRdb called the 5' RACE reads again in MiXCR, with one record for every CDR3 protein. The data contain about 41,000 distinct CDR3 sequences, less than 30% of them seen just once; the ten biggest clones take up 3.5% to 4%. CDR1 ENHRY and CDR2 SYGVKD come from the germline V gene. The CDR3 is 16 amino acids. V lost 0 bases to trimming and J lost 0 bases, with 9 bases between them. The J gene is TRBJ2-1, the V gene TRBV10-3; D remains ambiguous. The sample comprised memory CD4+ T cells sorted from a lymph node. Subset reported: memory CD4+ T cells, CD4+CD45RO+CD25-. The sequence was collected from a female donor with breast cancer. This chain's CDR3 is CAISESQGSSYNEQFF. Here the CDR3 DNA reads TGTGCCATCAGTGAGTCGCAAGGAAGCTCCTACAATGAGCAGTTCTTC.